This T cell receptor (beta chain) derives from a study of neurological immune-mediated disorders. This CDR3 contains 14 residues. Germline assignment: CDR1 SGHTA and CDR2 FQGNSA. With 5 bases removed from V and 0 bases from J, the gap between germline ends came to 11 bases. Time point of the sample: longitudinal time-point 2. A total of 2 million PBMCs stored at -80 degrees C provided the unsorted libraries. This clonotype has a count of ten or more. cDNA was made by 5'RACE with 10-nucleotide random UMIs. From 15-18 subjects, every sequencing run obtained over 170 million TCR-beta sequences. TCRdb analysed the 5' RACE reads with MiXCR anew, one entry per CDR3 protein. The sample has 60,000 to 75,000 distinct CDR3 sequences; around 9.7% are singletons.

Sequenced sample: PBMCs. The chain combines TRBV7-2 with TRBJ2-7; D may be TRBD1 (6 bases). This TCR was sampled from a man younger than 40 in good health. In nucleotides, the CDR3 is TGTGCCAGCAGCCAACAGGGCGGCTCCTACGAGCAGTACTTC. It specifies CASSQQGGSYEQYF.